A selection of T cell receptor beta chains follows, all from one sample in a study of blood T cell repertoires in COVID-19. Profiled with immunoSEQ multiplex PCR; TCRdb holds only in-frame clones, not every one. This table holds more than 200,000 clones, about nine tenths found once. The sequencing sample was made of peripheral blood. Source of these receptors: a man between 45 and 60 years old with COVID-19, enrolled during active disease. CDR3s include the opening cysteine and the closing phenylalanine or tryptophan. The D gene is left open where the match is weak. Some rows mark clone size as missing; the rest say once, few, many or name a class of expanded clone.

TRBJ2-7	.	TRBV6-6	.	CASSRGTYEQYF	TGTGCCAGCAGCCGGGGTACCTACGAGCAGTACTTC
TRBJ1-2	.	TRBV7-3	.	CASSPGVGGYTF	TGTGCCAGCAGCCCCGGGGTCGGAGGCTACACCTTC
TRBJ1-2	TRBD1	TRBV6-5	.	CASSYSNRGYGYTF	TGTGCCAGCAGTTACTCGAACAGGGGCTATGGCTACACCTTC
TRBJ2-7	TRBD2	TRBV6-7	.	CASSYEPKGRPGTSGGAPLEQYF	TGTGCCAGCAGTTACGAGCCGAAGGGTCGACCCGGGACTAGCGGGGGGGCTCCTCTCGAGCAGTACTTC
TRBJ2-7	.	TRBV19	.	CASSILIGSTYEQYF	TGTGCCAGTAGTATTCTTATTGGGAGTACCTACGAGCAGTACTTC
TRBJ2-7	.	TRBV11-2	.	CASGRRVDEQYF	TGTGCCAGCGGCCGGCGGGTAGACGAGCAGTACTTC
TRBJ2-1	TRBD2	TRBV19	.	CASKRVATGLDAGEQFF	TGTGCCAGTAAGAGGGTGGCTACGGGACTAGACGCGGGTGAGCAGTTCTTC
TRBJ2-3	.	TRBV7-9	once	CASSGGSWTDTQYF	TGTGCCAGCAGTGGAGGGAGCTGGACAGATACGCAGTATTTT
TRBJ1-4	.	TRBV2	.	CASSEILSSQEKLFF	TGTGCCAGCAGTGAAATCTTATCGAGTCAAGAAAAACTGTTTTTT
TRBJ1-2	.	TRBV29-1	once	CSVDWGPGGYTF	TGCAGCGTTGATTGGGGGCCTGGAGGCTACACCTTC
TRBJ2-7	.	TRBV21-1	.	CASMSILSNSYEQYF	TGTGCCAGCATGTCTATACTATCCAACTCCTACGAGCAGTACTTC
TRBJ1-2	TRBD1	TRBV6-5	.	CASSSTGQGAYGYTF	TGTGCCAGCAGCTCTACTGGACAGGGGGCGTATGGCTACACCTTC
TRBJ2-3	.	TRBV29-1	.	CSVERLAQKTDTQYF	TGCAGCGTTGAAAGGCTAGCGCAGAAGACAGATACGCAGTATTTT
TRBJ2-7	.	TRBV7-8	.	CASSLRDEQYF	TGTGCCAGCAGCTTACGCGACGAGCAGTACTTC
TRBJ2-7	.	TRBV7-2	.	CASSLVGKLSYEQYF	TGTGCCAGCAGCTTAGTCGGGAAACTGTCCTACGAGCAGTACTTC
TRBJ1-1	.	TRBV6-5	.	CASKRGLNTEAFF	TGTGCCAGCAAAAGAGGGTTGAACACTGAAGCTTTCTTT
TRBJ2-4	.	TRBV19	few	CASSTPWEIAKNIQYF	TGTGCCAGTAGTACCCCGTGGGAGATAGCCAAAAACATTCAGTACTTC
TRBJ1-2	.	TRBV30	.	CAWSVGTYGYTF	TGTGCCTGGAGTGTAGGGACATATGGCTACACCTTC
TRBJ1-2	.	TRBV2	.	CASSSQSSGYYGYTF	TGTGCCAGCAGTAGCCAAAGCTCGGGTTACTATGGCTACACCTTC
TRBJ2-4	TRBD2	TRBV20-1	.	CSAGASGSFQNIQYF	TGCAGTGCTGGTGCTAGCGGGAGCTTTCAAAACATTCAGTACTTC
TRBJ1-2	TRBD1	TRBV18	.	CASSPRDRSNYGYTF	TGTGCCAGCTCACCGCGGGACAGGTCGAACTATGGCTACACCTTC
TRBJ1-1	.	TRBV7-2	.	CASSPIQGLVEAFF	TGTGCCAGCAGCCCCATACAGGGTTTAGTTGAAGCTTTCTTT